The 5 T cell receptor beta chains below all came from one sample that was sequenced in a study of T cell repertoires in cytomegalovirus infection. TCRdb re-derived calls from the reads in MiXCR, one entry per CDR3 protein. Altogether approximately 70,000 distinct CDR3 sequences are present, 20% to 25% being singletons, with the ten largest covering 79%. These receptors' targets are unknown. Input material: PBMCs, sequenced either directly or after in vitro stimulation (not recorded which). Source of these receptors: a human donor in good health (CMV status not recorded). Some clones in this sample may be carry-over from other donors' samples.

This clonotype was counted between two and nine times. The chain is built from TRBV12-3 or TRBV12-4 and TRBJ2-7; possibly TRBD2 for D (5 bases). This CDR3 region has 14 residues. V was clipped by 5 bases and J by 0 bases, with 11 bases between them. CDR3 nucleotides: TGTGCCAGCAGTCCGAGGAGGAGCTCCTACGAGCAGTACTTC. Translation gives CASSPRRSSYEQYF.

The sample holds a few counts of this clonotype. This rearrangement joins TRBV12-3 or TRBV12-4 to TRBJ2-1, with 9 positions matching TRBD2. CDR3 length: 17 amino acids. Germline trimming cut 3 bases from V and 0 bases from J; bases unmatched to any gene: 6. Written as DNA, the CDR3 is TGTGCCAGCAGTTTGTTTAGCGGGAGTCTCTCCTACAATGAGCAGTTCTTC. This translates into CASSLFSGSLSYNEQFF.

This chain links TRBV12-3 or TRBV12-4 with TRBJ1-6, with TRBD1 as a possible D gene (6 bases). V was clipped by 4 bases and J by 7 bases, with 11 bases between them. The CDR3 contains 14 residues. The CDR3 is CASSSGQLNSPLHF. The CDR3 coding sequence is TGTGCCAGCAGTTCTGGACAGCTAAATTCACCCCTCCACTTT.

This clonotype came up a few times. V gene TRBV6-1 combines with J gene TRBJ1-5; 11 nucleotides line up with TRBD1. Per germline, CDR1 MNHNS and CDR2 SASEGT. The ends lost 3 bases at V and 7 bases at J; junction bases unmatched: 8. This CDR3 is 16 amino acids long. The CDR3 reads CASSDGGTGGHQPQHF. The CDR3 DNA sequence: TGTGCCAGCAGTGACGGCGGGACAGGGGGACACCAGCCCCAGCATTTT.

This clonotype was counted at least ten times. The CDR3 nucleotides are TGTGCCAGCAGCCCGGACAGGGTACACAATGAGCAGTTCTTC. Amino acids: CASSPDRVHNEQFF. The chain combines TRBV7-2 with TRBJ2-1; TRBD1 aligns across 8 bases. Germline values: CDR1 SGHTA, CDR2 FQGNSA. CDR3 size: 14 residues. The J segment lost 5 bases and the V segment lost 5 bases, leaving 5 bases of the junction unmatched.